One and the same sample provided the 15 T cell receptor beta chains below, sequenced in a study of cytomegalovirus exposure and HLA in healthy donors. Both 60 Vbeta primers and 13 Jbeta primers went into the PCR. This table comes from immunoSEQ multiplex PCR, and its TCRdb copy is limited to in-frame clones, with some not included. The sample has approximately 200,000 clones, 79% seen once. What was sequenced was PBMCs. These receptors originate from a girl aged 5-17 years in good health and CMV-seropositive.

V usage is TRBV7-2 and J usage is TRBJ2-3; 14 bases are shared with TRBD2. The germline gives CDR1 SGHTA, CDR2 FQGNSA. V gave up 4 bases and J gave up 6 bases; unmatched junction bases: 6. The CDR3 totals 16 residues. CDR3 residues: CASSSGLAGGGDTQYF. For the CDR3, the DNA is TGTGCCAGCAGCTCAGGACTAGCGGGGGGAGGGGATACGCAGTATTTT.

This chain links TRBV4-1 with TRBJ2-5, with D tentatively TRBD2 (5 bases). The germline V gene encodes CDR1 MGHRA and CDR2 YSYEKL. The CDR3 has 13 amino acids. V was cut by 5 bases and J by 5 bases, with 12 bases left in between. For the CDR3, the DNA is TGCGCCAGCAGCGGACTGAACCTTGAGACCCAGTACTTC. It specifies CASSGLNLETQYF.

This sequence joins TRBV18 and TRBJ1-1; tentatively, D is TRBD1 (6 bases). CDR3 length: 14 residues. In germline, CDR1 is KGHSH, CDR2 LQKENI. Trimming took 0 bases from V and 7 from J, leaving 12 bases between them. The CDR3 loop reads CASSPPGGQGEAFF. CDR3 nucleotides: TGTGCCAGCTCACCACCGGGGGGGCAGGGTGAAGCTTTCTTT.

The genes are TRBV7-2 and TRBJ2-5; D gene ambiguous. This CDR3 spans 18 amino acids. Between the trimmed V and J ends, which lost 2 bases and 0 bases, there was a span of 19 bases. Germline assignment: CDR1 SGHTA and CDR2 FQGNSA. The CDR3 loop reads CASSLRLVSSHHQETQYF. In DNA form, the CDR3 reads TGTGCCAGCAGCTTACGGTTGGTCTCTAGTCACCACCAAGAGACCCAGTACTTC.

The J gene is TRBJ2-5, the V gene TRBV19; D call uncertain. CDR3 length: 12 amino acids. Germline values: CDR1 LNHDA, CDR2 SQIVND (reference sequence). Trimming left V 6 bases short and J 5 bases short, with 10 bases between. DNA for the CDR3: TGTGCCAGTAGGGGCCGGCAGGAGACCCAGTACTTC. It encodes CASRGRQETQYF. Filled out from reference TRBV19 and TRBJ2-5, the complete variable domain reads DGGITQSPKYLFRKEGQNVTLSCEQNLNHDAMYWYRQDPGQGLRLIYYSQIVNDFQKGDIAEGYSVSREKKESFPLTVTSAQKNPTAFYLCASRGRQETQYFGPGTRLLVL.

V usage is TRBV5-4 and J usage is TRBJ1-2; perhaps TRBD1 as D (5 bases). Looked up from germline, CDR1 is SGHNT and CDR2 is YYREEE (reference sequence). The CDR3 has 15 residues. The ends were cut back, 0 bases at V and 4 bases at J, with 13 bases in the middle. The CDR3 region has the DNA TGTGCCAGCAGCTTGGGTGGAGGGGCAGGCTATGGCTACACCTTC. This gives the protein CASSLGGGAGYGYTF.

The chain is built from TRBV29-1 and TRBJ1-6, with TRBD1 matching 7 bases. After removal of 6 bases from V and 6 bases from J, the junction contained 5 bases not matched to a gene. CDR3 length: 13 residues. CDR1 is SQVTM, CDR2 ANQGSEA, per germline. CDR3 protein: CSVATGSNSPLHF. In DNA form, the CDR3 reads TGCAGCGTCGCGACAGGGAGTAATTCACCCCTCCACTTT. Filled out from reference TRBV29-1 and TRBJ1-6, the complete variable domain reads SAVISQKPSRDICQRGTSLTIQCQVDSQVTMMFWYRQQPGQSLTLIATANQGSEATYESGFVIDKFPISRPNLTFSTLTVSNMSPEDSSIYLCSVATGSNSPLHFGNGTRLTVT.

The chain uses TRBV19 and TRBJ1-2; TRBD1 agrees at 10 bases. The CDR3 extends over 16 amino acids. The ends lost 3 bases at V and 4 bases at J; junction bases unmatched: 8. Germline V gene data show CDR1 as LNHDA and CDR2 as SQIVND (reference sequence). The CDR3 sequence: CASSIRQGAASYGYTF. The CDR3 DNA reads as TGTGCCAGTAGTATCCGACAGGGGGCCGCGAGCTATGGCTACACCTTC.

The chain couples TRBV5-5 to TRBJ2-5; D is uncertain. The CDR3 length is 11 residues. Germline loops: CDR1 SGHKS, CDR2 YYEKEE (reference sequence). V dropped 4 bases and J dropped 5 bases, with 6 bases sitting between them. This chain's CDR3 is CASSPYETQYF. The CDR3 bases are TGTGCCAGCAGCCCGTATGAGACCCAGTACTTC.

The rearrangement joins TRBV13 to TRBJ2-7, with D unclear. Germline values: CDR1 PRHDT, CDR2 FYEKMQ (reference sequence). The CDR3 loop spans 13 amino acids. V gave up 0 bases and J gave up 0 bases, with 3 bases separating them. The CDR3 here is CASSLGLSYEQYF. The CDR3 DNA sequence: TGTGCCAGCAGCTTAGGCCTCTCCTACGAGCAGTACTTC.

The chain uses TRBV27 and TRBJ1-2; TRBD1 might be the D (6 bases). The CDR3 sequence is 13 residues long. Germline CDR1 MNHEY, CDR2 SMNVEV (reference sequence). V shed 6 bases and J shed 3 bases, with 11 bases lying between them. CDR3 DNA sequence: TGTGCCAGCAGCCAAGACAGGCACTATGGCTACACCTTC. Encoded protein: CASSQDRHYGYTF.

The chain couples TRBV27 to TRBJ2-5, with TRBD2 matching over 8 bases. Germline V gene data show CDR1 as MNHEY and CDR2 as SMNVEV (reference sequence). The CDR3 has 15 amino acids. V lost 5 bases to trimming and J lost 4 bases; unmatched junction nucleotides: 9. The CDR3 DNA follows: TGTGCCAGCAGTCCCTTGGCGGGGGGTCCAGAGACCCAGTACTTC. Its translation: CASSPLAGGPETQYF.

The chain combines TRBV11-3 with TRBJ2-7; tentatively, D is TRBD2 (5 bases). The germline gives CDR1 SGHNT, CDR2 YENEEA. V was shortened by 7 bases and J by 0 bases, with 13 bases between the two germline ends. This CDR3 has 14 residues. CDR3 protein: CASTPGEISYEQYF. The CDR3 DNA follows: TGTGCCAGCACCCCCGGGGAGATCTCCTACGAGCAGTACTTC.

The gene calls are TRBV6-5 and TRBJ2-1; D may be TRBD2 (6 bases). The CDR3 runs to 14 residues. CDR1 and CDR2 from the germline V gene are MNHEY and SVGAGI. V was clipped by 10 bases and J by 1 base, with 14 bases between them. CDR3 loop: CATYSGESYNEQFF. CDR3 DNA sequence: TGTGCCACCTACTCGGGGGAATCCTACAATGAGCAGTTCTTC.

The chain links TRBV5-6 to TRBJ2-1, with 8 bases aligning to TRBD2. Germline V gene sequence: CDR1 SGHDT, CDR2 YYEEEE. After removal of 4 bases from V and 3 bases from J, the junction contained 6 bases not matched to a gene. CDR3 length: 15 residues. The CDR3 bases are TGTGCCAGCAGCACCCCTAGCGGGTTCTACAATGAGCAGTTCTTC. This codes for CASSTPSGFYNEQFF. Variable domain in full (rest from reference TRBV5-6 and TRBJ2-1): DAGVTQSPTHLIKTRGQQVTLRCSPKSGHDTVSWYQQALGQGPQFIFQYYEEEERQRGNFPDRFSGHQFPNYSSELNVNALLLGDSALYLCASSTPSGFYNEQFFGPGTRLTVL.